This T cell receptor beta chain was retrieved from a study of a mutant IDH1 vaccine in newly diagnosed glioma. The V gene end was trimmed by 4 bases and the J gene end by 1 base; junction bases not matched to a gene: 4. From germline, CDR1 is MGHRA and CDR2 YSYEKL. The CDR3 is made up of 15 amino acids. Time point defined: baseline, week 1 (first vaccination visit). Noted treatment: pre-vaccination baseline after standard-of-care therapy. Clones were read by immunoSEQ multiplex PCR, and TCRdb kept only the in-frame ones, dropping some. The table lists tens of thousands of clones, more than 90% of them singletons, with about 18% in the top ten.

The sample was PBMCs, taken from a glioma patient treated with radiotherapy, temozolomide or both. The chain is built from TRBV4-1 and TRBJ1-5; TRBD1 matches at 7 bases. The sequence was collected from a man in his late teens or twenties with glioma. The CDR3 is CASSLTQGSNQPQHF. In nucleotides, the CDR3 is TGCGCCAGCAGCCTCACACAGGGGAGCAATCAGCCCCAGCATTTT.